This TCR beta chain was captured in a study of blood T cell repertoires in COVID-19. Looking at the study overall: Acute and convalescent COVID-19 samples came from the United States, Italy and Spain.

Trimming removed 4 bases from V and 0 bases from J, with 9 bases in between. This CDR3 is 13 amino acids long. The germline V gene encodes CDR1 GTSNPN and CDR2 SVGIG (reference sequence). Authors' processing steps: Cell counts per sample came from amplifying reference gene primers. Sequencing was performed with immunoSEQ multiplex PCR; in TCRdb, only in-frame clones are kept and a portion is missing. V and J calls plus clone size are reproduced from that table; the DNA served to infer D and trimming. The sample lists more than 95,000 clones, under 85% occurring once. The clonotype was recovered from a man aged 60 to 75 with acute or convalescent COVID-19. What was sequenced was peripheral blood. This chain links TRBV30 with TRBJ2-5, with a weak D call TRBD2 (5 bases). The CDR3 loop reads CAWTGSDQETQYF. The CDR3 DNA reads TGTGCCTGGACGGGGTCAGACCAAGAGACCCAGTACTTC.